This T cell receptor beta chain was obtained from a study of T cells after yellow fever vaccination (dated 2019 in TCRdb). Study-wide context: Libraries from fractions with low cell numbers were prepared with the SMART-Seq v4 Ultra Low Input RNA kit. To track T-cell clones before and after primary and booster YFV17D yellow fever vaccination, bulk TCR alpha and beta repertoires were sequenced longitudinally. Blood was drawn at multiple timepoints before and after primary and secondary immunization, with bulk PBMC replicates and cell subsets isolated. Two healthy male donors, one aged 18 to 30 and one aged 30 to 40 years, made up the cohort. General findings and caveats noted by the study authors: Only a couple of donors were included in the study, so the extent to which the findings can be generalized is limited. Because abundant contaminating clonotypes from the bulk population could be contained in FACS-sorted repertoires, computational filtering was required. The secondary T-cell response was weaker than the primary response but faster, peaking on day 5 instead of day 15. A small fraction of clonotypes showed up in both the CD4 and CD8 compartments, probably as a result of convergent recombination. After the booster, most clones that had expanded after primary vaccination were detected again (over 95% of CD4 and under 90% of CD8), suggesting broad maintenance of memory.

Counted from cysteine to phenylalanine, this CDR3 has 14 amino acids. Left in the record is the CDR3 DNA by itself, 42 bases read in frame from the first base. CDR1 and CDR2, per the germline V gene, are SGHTA and FQGNSA. Trimming costs V 5 bases and J 6 bases, and their ends lie 17 bases apart. TCR cDNA was synthesized by 5'RACE template switching, through which a universal primer site and unique molecular identifiers were introduced. cDNA synthesis was primed from both the TCR alpha and TCR beta constant segments. Two PCR steps were used to amplify libraries, with sample barcodes and sequencing adapters being added in the second step. Sequencing of libraries was done on Illumina HiSeq 2500 (2x100 bp) or NovaSeq (2x150 bp). Under the source paper's analysis protocol: Demultiplexing of reads and collapsing into UMI consensus sequences were performed with MIGEC, and V(D)J alignment was carried out with MiXCR. Using edgeR on replicate PBMC samples, clonotypes were called vaccine-responding if FDR was below 0.01 and the log2 fold change was above 5 up to day 15. Each bulk clonotype received a CD4 or CD8 identity based on whether the sequenced CD4 or CD8 repertoire contained that clonotype at higher abundance. TCRdb took the public reads, trimmed them with fastp at Q25, ran MiXCR for clone calling and kept in-frame beta chains. Here each entry gathers all rows of one CDR3 protein and keeps the most common genes and DNA. None of the V and J calls come from the authors' own analysis; TCRdb made them. The sample yields around 590,000 distinct CDR3 sequences; 9% to 15% were counted once. Under 15% of the sample is held by the ten biggest clonotypes.

The sample's treatment or condition, from its label and the paper: live attenuated yellow fever vaccine strain. At each blood-draw timepoint, two biological replicates of bulk PBMCs were obtained. PBMCs were isolated from peripheral blood using a standard Ficoll-Paque protocol. TriZol was used to extract RNA from bulk PBMCs, from CD4 and CD8 fractions, and from dextramer-positive and dextramer-negative fractions. This clonotype was seen more than once but under ten times. Its specific antigen is unknown. No much larger clonotype is one base removed from it; base qualities were not supplied. This receptor chain uses TRBV7-2 and TRBJ2-7; the D gene is not confidently resolved. The sequences come from PBMCs, collected on the day of the yellow fever booster vaccination. This TCR derives from a man aged 25-45 years who received the YFV17D yellow fever vaccine. The nucleotide sequence reads as follows: TGTGCCAGCAGCAAAGGTGGCCTACCCGCCGAGCAGTACTTC. Its product reads: CASSKGGLPAEQYF.